A selection of T cell receptor beta chains follows, all from one sample in a study of PD-L1 blockade in urothelial cancer. TCRdb's table, derived via immunoSEQ multiplex PCR, lists solely in-frame clones and lacks some. The profile shows about 82,000 clones, roughly 90% of them singletons. This specimen consisted of PBMCs, obtained around atezolizumab (anti-PD-L1) treatment. Receptor source: a man between 60 and 70 years old with urothelial cancer. Each CDR3 is given with its conserved first and last residue. The order of the fields is J gene, clone size, D gene, CDR3 length, V gene, CDR3 DNA, CDR3 protein. The D gene is left open where the match is weak. Expanded clones get a size class; other rows say once, few or many, or leave the size out.

j_call: TRBJ2-5
clone_size: NA
d_call: NA
cdr3_length: 15
v_call: TRBV4-3
cdr3_nt: TGCGCCAGCAGCCAAATGGCGGGGGCCGAAGAGACCCAGTACTTC
cdr3_aa: CASSQMAGAEETQYF

j_call: TRBJ1-2
clone_size: NA
d_call: TRBD1
cdr3_length: 14
v_call: TRBV5-6
cdr3_nt: TGTGCCAGCAGCCTAGTCCGGGACAGGAGTGGCTACACCTTC
cdr3_aa: CASSLVRDRSGYTF

j_call: TRBJ2-2
clone_size: NA
d_call: TRBD1
cdr3_length: 19
v_call: TRBV7-2
cdr3_nt: TGTGCCAGCAGCTTAGGGGGGAACAGGGGGCTATTGGACACCGGGGAGCTGTTTTTT
cdr3_aa: CASSLGGNRGLLDTGELFF

j_call: TRBJ2-7
clone_size: NA
d_call: NA
cdr3_length: 13
v_call: TRBV19
cdr3_nt: TGTGCCACAACGGACTCCATCGACTACGAGCAGTACTTC
cdr3_aa: CATTDSIDYEQYF

j_call: TRBJ2-4
clone_size: NA
d_call: TRBD2
cdr3_length: 15
v_call: TRBV7-2
cdr3_nt: TGTGCCAGCAGCTCATCGGGACTAGCGGAAAACATTCAGTACTTC
cdr3_aa: CASSSSGLAENIQYF

j_call: TRBJ2-3
clone_size: NA
d_call: TRBD1
cdr3_length: 15
v_call: TRBV9
cdr3_nt: TGTGCCAGCAGCACTACAGGGGCCAACACAGATACGCAGTATTTT
cdr3_aa: CASSTTGANTDTQYF

j_call: TRBJ2-2
clone_size: few
d_call: TRBD1
cdr3_length: 15
v_call: TRBV28
cdr3_nt: TGTGCCAGCAGGGAAAGGACAGGGTTTGCCGGGGAGCTGTTTTTT
cdr3_aa: CASRERTGFAGELFF

j_call: TRBJ1-1
clone_size: NA
d_call: NA
cdr3_length: 13
v_call: TRBV7-8
cdr3_nt: TGTGCCAGCGACCGAGGGCCGAACACTGAAGCTTTCTTT
cdr3_aa: CASDRGPNTEAFF

j_call: TRBJ2-3
clone_size: NA
d_call: TRBD2
cdr3_length: 16
v_call: TRBV11-2
cdr3_nt: TGTGCCAGCAGCTTATCAAGCGGGGGGGCTACAGATACGCAGTATTTT
cdr3_aa: CASSLSSGGATDTQYF

j_call: TRBJ2-2
clone_size: NA
d_call: NA
cdr3_length: 15
v_call: TRBV28
cdr3_nt: TGTGCCAGCAGTTTGGGCAGGGGTTGGACCGGGGAGCTGTTTTTT
cdr3_aa: CASSLGRGWTGELFF

j_call: TRBJ1-6
clone_size: NA
d_call: NA
cdr3_length: 16
v_call: TRBV27
cdr3_nt: TGTGCCAGAGAGGAGGGGCAGATTAGCTTAAATTCACCCCTCCACTTT
cdr3_aa: CAREEGQISLNSPLHF

j_call: TRBJ2-7
clone_size: NA
d_call: TRBD1
cdr3_length: 14
v_call: TRBV5-1
cdr3_nt: TGCGCCAGCAGCGGGACAGGGAGGACCTACGAGCAGTACTTC
cdr3_aa: CASSGTGRTYEQYF

j_call: TRBJ2-7
clone_size: NA
d_call: NA
cdr3_length: 13
v_call: TRBV11-2
cdr3_nt: TGTGCCAGCAGCTTAGGGAGGATCTACGAGCAGTACTTC
cdr3_aa: CASSLGRIYEQYF

j_call: TRBJ2-7
clone_size: NA
d_call: NA
cdr3_length: 13
v_call: TRBV5-1
cdr3_nt: TGCGCCAGCAGCTTGGCACAGCCCTACGAGCAGTACTTC
cdr3_aa: CASSLAQPYEQYF

j_call: TRBJ2-7
clone_size: NA
d_call: TRBD2
cdr3_length: 14
v_call: TRBV2
cdr3_nt: TGTGCCAGCAGAGCCGGGACTAGCGTCTACGAGCAGTACTTC
cdr3_aa: CASRAGTSVYEQYF

j_call: TRBJ2-2
clone_size: NA
d_call: TRBD2
cdr3_length: 18
v_call: TRBV7-3
cdr3_nt: TGTGCCAGCAGCCCACTCCGGAATAGCGGGGATTTGCCCGGGGAGCTGTTTTTT
cdr3_aa: CASSPLRNSGDLPGELFF

j_call: TRBJ2-3
clone_size: NA
d_call: TRBD2
cdr3_length: 18
v_call: TRBV5-4
cdr3_nt: TGTGCCAGCAGTGAGGGACTAGCGGGGGGACGAGGCACAGATACGCAGTATTTT
cdr3_aa: CASSEGLAGGRGTDTQYF

j_call: TRBJ2-7
clone_size: NA
d_call: TRBD1
cdr3_length: 15
v_call: TRBV14
cdr3_nt: TGTGCCAGCAGCCTAACGTGGACAGGTTCGAGGGAGCAGTACTTC
cdr3_aa: CASSLTWTGSREQYF

j_call: TRBJ1-2
clone_size: NA
d_call: TRBD1
cdr3_length: 13
v_call: TRBV19
cdr3_nt: TGTGCCAGTACTACGGACAGGGTTGATGGCTACACCTTC
cdr3_aa: CASTTDRVDGYTF

j_call: TRBJ1-1
clone_size: few
d_call: TRBD1
cdr3_length: 14
v_call: TRBV14
cdr3_nt: TGTGCCAGCAGCCCCTGGACAGGGGGCACTGAAGCTTTCTTT
cdr3_aa: CASSPWTGGTEAFF

j_call: TRBJ1-5
clone_size: NA
d_call: NA
cdr3_length: 12
v_call: TRBV5-8
cdr3_nt: TGTGCCAGCAGCTTGGGAGCTCAGCCCCAGCATTTT
cdr3_aa: CASSLGAQPQHF

j_call: TRBJ2-2
clone_size: once
d_call: NA
cdr3_length: 16
v_call: TRBV9
cdr3_nt: TGTGCCAGCAGCGTAACCGGAGGAGCGAACACCGGGGAGCTGTTTTTT
cdr3_aa: CASSVTGGANTGELFF

j_call: TRBJ2-7
clone_size: NA
d_call: TRBD1
cdr3_length: 14
v_call: TRBV27
cdr3_nt: TGTGCCAGCAGTTACCGGACAGGGGGCCACGAGCAGTACTTC
cdr3_aa: CASSYRTGGHEQYF

j_call: TRBJ2-1
clone_size: NA
d_call: TRBD1
cdr3_length: 14
v_call: TRBV4-3
cdr3_nt: TGCGCCAGCAGCTACACAGGGGAGAACAATGAGCAGTTCTTC
cdr3_aa: CASSYTGENNEQFF

j_call: TRBJ2-7
clone_size: NA
d_call: TRBD1
cdr3_length: 15
v_call: TRBV6-1
cdr3_nt: TGTGCCAGCAGAGAACCCGGGACAGGTACCTACGAGCAGTACTTC
cdr3_aa: CASREPGTGTYEQYF

j_call: TRBJ1-4
clone_size: NA
d_call: NA
cdr3_length: 15
v_call: TRBV10-1
cdr3_nt: TGCGCCAGCAGTGAAGGGACAATGCCTAATGAAAAACTGTTTTTT
cdr3_aa: CASSEGTMPNEKLFF

j_call: TRBJ2-1
clone_size: NA
d_call: TRBD2
cdr3_length: 12
v_call: TRBV7-2
cdr3_nt: TGTGCCAGCAGTGGACTAGGGAAGGTGCAGTTCTTC
cdr3_aa: CASSGLGKVQFF

j_call: TRBJ2-7
clone_size: NA
d_call: TRBD2
cdr3_length: 17
v_call: TRBV6-1
cdr3_nt: TGTGCCAGCAGTGAGCCCCCGGGAGGGGCGATGGGCTACGAGCAGTACTTC
cdr3_aa: CASSEPPGGAMGYEQYF

j_call: TRBJ1-2
clone_size: few
d_call: TRBD1
cdr3_length: 13
v_call: TRBV10-1
cdr3_nt: TGCGCCAGCAGCCGGGACAGAGAATATGGCTACACCTTC
cdr3_aa: CASSRDREYGYTF

j_call: TRBJ1-2
clone_size: NA
d_call: NA
cdr3_length: 14
v_call: TRBV7-2
cdr3_nt: TGTGCCAGCAGCTTAAGTCCCGGGGGCTATGGCTACACCTTC
cdr3_aa: CASSLSPGGYGYTF

j_call: TRBJ2-2
clone_size: NA
d_call: NA
cdr3_length: 15
v_call: TRBV27
cdr3_nt: TGTGCCAGCAGTTTAAGGACTAACCACACCGGGGAGCTGTTTTTT
cdr3_aa: CASSLRTNHTGELFF

j_call: TRBJ1-3
clone_size: NA
d_call: TRBD1
cdr3_length: 14
v_call: TRBV5-6
cdr3_nt: TGTGCCAGCAGCCCGACAGGGTCTGGAAACACCATATATTTT
cdr3_aa: CASSPTGSGNTIYF

j_call: TRBJ1-2
clone_size: NA
d_call: NA
cdr3_length: 14
v_call: TRBV10-2
cdr3_nt: TGCGCCAGCAAGGGTCTGAGGGGGACGAAAGGCTACACCTTC
cdr3_aa: CASKGLRGTKGYTF

j_call: TRBJ2-1
clone_size: NA
d_call: TRBD2
cdr3_length: 18
v_call: TRBV7-9
cdr3_nt: TGTGCCAGCAGCCAGACTAGCGGGGAGGGGGCCCCCTACAATGAGCAGTTCTTC
cdr3_aa: CASSQTSGEGAPYNEQFF

j_call: TRBJ1-5
clone_size: NA
d_call: NA
cdr3_length: 19
v_call: TRBV12-2
cdr3_nt: TGTGCAAGTCGCTTAGCGACCCCCCCCGACAGAATCGCCTATGAGCCCCAGCATTTT
cdr3_aa: CASRLATPPDRIAYEPQHF

j_call: TRBJ2-3
clone_size: NA
d_call: NA
cdr3_length: 11
v_call: TRBV10-3
cdr3_nt: TGTGCCATCAGTGTCGAGGATACGCAGTATTTT
cdr3_aa: CAISVEDTQYF

j_call: TRBJ2-7
clone_size: NA
d_call: NA
cdr3_length: 14
v_call: TRBV7-2
cdr3_nt: TGTGCCAGCAGATCTGCGGGGATGAAATACGAGCAGTACTTC
cdr3_aa: CASRSAGMKYEQYF

j_call: TRBJ1-1
clone_size: NA
d_call: TRBD1
cdr3_length: 14
v_call: TRBV2
cdr3_nt: TGTGCCAGCATTCGGGACAGGGCGAACACTGAAGCTTTCTTT
cdr3_aa: CASIRDRANTEAFF

j_call: TRBJ2-7
clone_size: NA
d_call: NA
cdr3_length: 14
v_call: TRBV15
cdr3_nt: TGTGCCACCAGCCCCTCCGTTCTCTCCTACGAGCAGTACTTC
cdr3_aa: CATSPSVLSYEQYF

j_call: TRBJ2-3
clone_size: NA
d_call: NA
cdr3_length: 14
v_call: TRBV6-1
cdr3_nt: TGTGCCAGCAGTGAATCGAGGGGGAGAAATACGCAGTATTTT
cdr3_aa: CASSESRGRNTQYF

j_call: TRBJ2-3
clone_size: NA
d_call: TRBD2
cdr3_length: 15
v_call: TRBV4-3
cdr3_nt: TGCGCCAGCAGCCAAGATAGGCTAGCGGCTGATACGCAGTATTTT
cdr3_aa: CASSQDRLAADTQYF

j_call: TRBJ2-1
clone_size: NA
d_call: TRBD2
cdr3_length: 14
v_call: TRBV9
cdr3_nt: TGTGCCAGCAGACCTAGCGGGGCCTACAATGAGCAGTTCTTC
cdr3_aa: CASRPSGAYNEQFF

j_call: TRBJ2-3
clone_size: NA
d_call: TRBD1
cdr3_length: 16
v_call: TRBV9
cdr3_nt: TGTGCCAGCAGCGTTCAGACAGGGGCGAGGACAGATACGCAGTATTTT
cdr3_aa: CASSVQTGARTDTQYF

j_call: TRBJ1-4
clone_size: NA
d_call: NA
cdr3_length: 14
v_call: TRBV7-9
cdr3_nt: TGTGCCAGCAGCCCGGGAAACGGGAATGAAAAACTGTTTTTT
cdr3_aa: CASSPGNGNEKLFF

j_call: TRBJ2-7
clone_size: medium-sized
d_call: TRBD2
cdr3_length: 15
v_call: TRBV18
cdr3_nt: TGTGCCAGCTCATCGGGTAGCGGGCCCTCCTACGAGCAGTACTTC
cdr3_aa: CASSSGSGPSYEQYF

j_call: TRBJ2-5
clone_size: once
d_call: NA
cdr3_length: 13
v_call: TRBV19
cdr3_nt: TGTGCCAGTAGTATGGGGGCTTTGGAGACCCAGTACTTC
cdr3_aa: CASSMGALETQYF

j_call: TRBJ2-1
clone_size: NA
d_call: NA
cdr3_length: 14
v_call: TRBV7-9
cdr3_nt: TGTGCCAGCAGCCCCTTCGGGGACTACAATGAGCAGTTCTTC
cdr3_aa: CASSPFGDYNEQFF

j_call: TRBJ2-1
clone_size: NA
d_call: TRBD1
cdr3_length: 14
v_call: TRBV2
cdr3_nt: TGTGCCAGCAATCGGGACAGGGAGTACAATGAGCAGTTCTTC
cdr3_aa: CASNRDREYNEQFF

j_call: TRBJ2-2
clone_size: NA
d_call: NA
cdr3_length: 12
v_call: TRBV7-2
cdr3_nt: TGTGCCAGCAGCTTACAGTCCGGGGAGCTGTTTTTT
cdr3_aa: CASSLQSGELFF

j_call: TRBJ1-2
clone_size: NA
d_call: TRBD1
cdr3_length: 13
v_call: TRBV5-1
cdr3_nt: TGCGCCAGCGCCAGGGGACAGGGGGGTGGCTACACCTTC
cdr3_aa: CASARGQGGGYTF

j_call: TRBJ2-7
clone_size: NA
d_call: NA
cdr3_length: 14
v_call: TRBV18
cdr3_nt: TGTGCCAGCTCACCACTCGTGAGCTCCTACGAGCAGTACTTC
cdr3_aa: CASSPLVSSYEQYF

j_call: TRBJ2-1
clone_size: NA
d_call: NA
cdr3_length: 13
v_call: TRBV6-6
cdr3_nt: TGTGCCAGCAGTTACTCCGTCTTGAATGAGCAGTTCTTC
cdr3_aa: CASSYSVLNEQFF

j_call: TRBJ1-2
clone_size: few
d_call: NA
cdr3_length: 15
v_call: TRBV4-3
cdr3_nt: TGCGCCAGCAGCCAAGATCTGGCGGCAAACTATGGCTACACCTTC
cdr3_aa: CASSQDLAANYGYTF

j_call: TRBJ1-2
clone_size: NA
d_call: NA
cdr3_length: 14
v_call: TRBV28
cdr3_nt: TGTGCCAGCAGTTGGGGAGGCAGAAACTATGGCTACACCTTC
cdr3_aa: CASSWGGRNYGYTF

j_call: TRBJ2-7
clone_size: NA
d_call: TRBD2
cdr3_length: 15
v_call: TRBV18
cdr3_nt: TGTGCCAGCTCACCAGGGACTACCGTCAGCCACGAGCAGTACTTC
cdr3_aa: CASSPGTTVSHEQYF

j_call: TRBJ2-1
clone_size: NA
d_call: NA
cdr3_length: 13
v_call: TRBV4-2
cdr3_nt: TGTGCCAGCAGCCAAGACTGGCAGAATGAGCAGTTCTTC
cdr3_aa: CASSQDWQNEQFF

j_call: TRBJ2-3
clone_size: NA
d_call: TRBD2
cdr3_length: 16
v_call: TRBV5-1
cdr3_nt: TGCGCCAGCAGCTGGGGTAGCGGGGGGGTCGCAGATACGCAGTATTTT
cdr3_aa: CASSWGSGGVADTQYF

j_call: TRBJ2-7
clone_size: few
d_call: NA
cdr3_length: 14
v_call: TRBV6-5
cdr3_nt: TGTGCCAGCAGTTACGATGGGGCAACCTACGAGCAGTACTTC
cdr3_aa: CASSYDGATYEQYF

j_call: TRBJ2-3
clone_size: NA
d_call: TRBD2
cdr3_length: 14
v_call: TRBV5-1
cdr3_nt: TGCGCCAGCAGTTTGGGACTAGCACAGGATACGCAGTATTTT
cdr3_aa: CASSLGLAQDTQYF